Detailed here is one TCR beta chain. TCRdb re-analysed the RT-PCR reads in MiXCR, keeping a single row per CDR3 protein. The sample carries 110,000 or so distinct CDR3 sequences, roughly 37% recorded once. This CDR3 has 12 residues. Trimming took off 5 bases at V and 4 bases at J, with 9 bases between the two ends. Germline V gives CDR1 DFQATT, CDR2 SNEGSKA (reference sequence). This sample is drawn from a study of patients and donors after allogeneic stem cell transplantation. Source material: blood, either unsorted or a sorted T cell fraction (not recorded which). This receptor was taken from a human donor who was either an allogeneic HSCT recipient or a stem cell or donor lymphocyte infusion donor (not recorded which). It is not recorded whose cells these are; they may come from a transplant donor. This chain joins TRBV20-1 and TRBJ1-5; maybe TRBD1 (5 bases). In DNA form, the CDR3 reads TGCAGTGCTTCGGAGGGGAATCAGCCCCAGCATTTT. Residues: CSASEGNQPQHF.